The entry that follows covers one T cell receptor beta chain sequence. This specimen comes from a study of Tregs in tolerant kidney transplant recipients. V lost 4 bases and J 5 bases, leaving 9 bases between the germline ends. CDR3 length: 12 amino acids. Germline CDR1 and CDR2: SGHRS and YFSETQ. Some clones are missing from TCRdb's copy, which holds only in-frame ones; the method was immunoSEQ multiplex PCR. The table has 200,000 to 300,000 clones, more than 65% seen once. This sequence joins TRBV5-1 and TRBJ2-5; D gene uncertain. The specimen sequenced was CD4+ T cells from blood. The clonotype was recovered from a human donor in good health. The DNA for the CDR3 is TGCGCCAGCAGCGCCAGACGGGAGACCCAGTACTTC. Translated, it gives CASSARRETQYF.